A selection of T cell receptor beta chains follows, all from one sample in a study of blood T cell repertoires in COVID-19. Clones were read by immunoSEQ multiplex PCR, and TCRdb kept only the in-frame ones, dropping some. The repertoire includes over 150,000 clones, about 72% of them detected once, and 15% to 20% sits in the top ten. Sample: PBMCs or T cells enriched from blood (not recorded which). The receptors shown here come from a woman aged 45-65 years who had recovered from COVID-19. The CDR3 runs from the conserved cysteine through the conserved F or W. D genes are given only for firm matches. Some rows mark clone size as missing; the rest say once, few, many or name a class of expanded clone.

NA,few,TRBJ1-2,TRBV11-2,CASNSGMSNYGYTF,TGTGCCAGCAACTCAGGGATGAGTAACTATGGCTACACCTTC
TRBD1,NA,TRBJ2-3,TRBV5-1,CASSSVRSGTVSTDTQYF,TGCGCCAGCAGCTCTGTGCGCTCCGGGACAGTAAGCACAGATACGCAGTATTTT
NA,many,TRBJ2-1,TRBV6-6,CASSTSSVDNEQFF,TGTGCCAGCAGTACTTCTAGCGTAGACAATGAGCAGTTCTTC
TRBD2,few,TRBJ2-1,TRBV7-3,CASSLGTSGNEQFF,TGTGCCAGCAGCTTAGGGACTAGCGGGAATGAGCAGTTCTTC
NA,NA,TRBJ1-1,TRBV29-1,CSVGTGREAFF,TGCAGCGTTGGAACGGGAAGAGAAGCTTTCTTT
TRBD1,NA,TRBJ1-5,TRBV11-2,CASSLDQGDQPQHF,TGTGCCAGCAGCTTAGATCAGGGGGATCAGCCCCAGCATTTT
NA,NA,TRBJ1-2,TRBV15,CATSRAPTDHGYTF,TGTGCCACCAGCAGAGCACCTACAGACCATGGCTACACCTTC
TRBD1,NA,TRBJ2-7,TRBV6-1,CASSEPPFPSGTGSTYEQYF,TGTGCCAGCAGTGAACCCCCCTTCCCCTCCGGGACAGGATCAACCTACGAGCAGTACTTC
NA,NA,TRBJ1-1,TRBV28,CASSDPQRNTEAFF,TGTGCCAGCAGTGACCCACAGAGGAACACTGAAGCTTTCTTT
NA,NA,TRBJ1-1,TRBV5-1,CASSPQPDTEAFF,TGCGCCAGCAGCCCACAACCCGACACTGAAGCTTTCTTT
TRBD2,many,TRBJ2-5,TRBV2,CASSDLAGETQYF,TGTGCCAGCAGTGACCTAGCGGGAGAGACCCAGTACTTC
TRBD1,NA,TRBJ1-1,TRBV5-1,CASGTGRNTEAFF,TGCGCCAGCGGGACAGGAAGGAACACTGAAGCTTTCTTT
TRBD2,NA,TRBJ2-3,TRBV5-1,CASSLEGLAGTTDTQYF,TGCGCCAGCAGCTTGGAGGGACTAGCGGGGACCACAGATACGCAGTATTTT
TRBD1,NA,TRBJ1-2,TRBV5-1,CASSLDRGFGYTF,TGCGCCAGCAGCTTGGACAGGGGGTTTGGCTACACCTTC
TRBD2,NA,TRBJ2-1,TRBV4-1,CASSQYRGLVNEQFF,TGCGCCAGCAGCCAATACCGAGGACTAGTTAATGAGCAGTTCTTC
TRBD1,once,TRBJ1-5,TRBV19,CASSIRGGRGIVQPQHF,TGTGCCAGTAGTATTAGAGGGGGCAGAGGGATTGTTCAGCCCCAGCATTTT
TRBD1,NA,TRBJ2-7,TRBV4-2,CASRPGQGPYEQYF,TGTGCCAGCAGGCCAGGACAGGGTCCCTACGAGCAGTACTTC